One and the same sample provided the 10 T cell receptor beta chains below, sequenced in a study of T-cell reconstitution after alpha-beta-depleted transplantation in children. Unique molecular identifiers were used to barcode this TCRbeta library. TCRdb reanalysed the PCR reads using MiXCR and keeps one entry per CDR3 protein. Among over 300,000 distinct CDR3 sequences listed, 10% were seen once. This specimen consisted of PBMCs from the stem cell graft donor, obtained from the stem cell graft. The source is a human donor who donated a stem cell graft to a child with acute lymphoblastic leukemia.

This sequence joins TRBV28 and TRBJ2-3; 12 bases match TRBD2. The CDR3 length is 13 residues. Germline V lookup: CDR1 MDHEN, CDR2 SYDVKM. J gave up 4 bases and V 9 bases, and 2 bases lay outside the gene matches. Written as DNA, the CDR3 is TGTGCCAGTCTAGCGGGAGGGCCAGATACGCAGTATTTT. Its protein is CASLAGGPDTQYF. Full variable domain (remainder filled in from reference TRBV28 and TRBJ2-3): DVKVTQSSRYLVKRTGEKVFLECVQDMDHENMFWYRQDPGLGLRLIYFSYDVKMKEKGDIPEGYSVSREKKERFSLILESASTNQTSMYLCASLAGGPDTQYFGPGTRLTVL.

This clonotype has just a few counts. The J gene is TRBJ1-5, the V gene TRBV6-5; no clear D gene. V dropped 3 bases and J dropped 6 bases, with 12 bases sitting between them. The V gene's germline CDR1 is MNHEY and CDR2 SVGAGI. CDR3 length: 14 amino acids. The CDR3 here is CASSYRGPGQPQHF. The CDR3 DNA reads as TGTGCCAGCAGTTATCGGGGTCCGGGTCAGCCCCAGCATTTT.

The chain links TRBV28 to TRBJ1-2; TRBD1 might be the D (6 bases). V was cut by 5 bases and J by 0 bases, with 16 bases left in between. Germline values: CDR1 MDHEN, CDR2 SYDVKM. CDR3 size: 16 residues. The CDR3 sequence is CASSPLRGTANYGYTF. In DNA, the CDR3 is TGTGCCAGCAGTCCCCTGAGGGGGACGGCTAACTATGGCTACACCTTC.

This clonotype has a handful of counts. The V call is TRBV4-1, the J call TRBJ2-7, with a tentative D call TRBD2 (6 bases). CDR1 is MGHRA and CDR2 is YSYEKL in the germline V gene. The CDR3 extends over 13 amino acids. V lost 3 bases to trimming and J lost 2 bases, with 8 bases between them. The CDR3 reads CASSQRGAYEQYF. The CDR3 DNA reads TGCGCCAGCAGCCAGCGCGGGGCCTACGAGCAGTACTTC.

This clonotype was recorded a few times. This rearrangement joins TRBV2 to TRBJ2-5; D is uncertain. Per germline, CDR1 SNHLY and CDR2 FYNNEI. V was shortened by 5 bases and J by 5 bases, with 12 bases between the two germline ends. This CDR3 contains 13 residues. DNA for the CDR3: TGTGCCAGCAGTCAGGCCCCCGGGGAGACCCAGTACTTC. Amino acid sequence: CASSQAPGETQYF.

This clonotype appeared a few times. This chain uses TRBV7-2 with TRBJ2-5; either TRBD1 or TRBD2 may supply D (5 bases each). V lost 4 bases and J lost 5, with 17 bases in between. The germline V gene has CDR1 SGHTA and CDR2 FQGNSA. This CDR3 has 15 amino acids. CDR3 in amino acids: CASSWAPGPGETQYF. CDR3 nucleotide sequence: TGTGCCAGCAGCTGGGCCCCGGGACCTGGGGAGACCCAGTACTTC.

This clonotype has only a few counts. The rearrangement links TRBV5-1 to TRBJ2-2; 8 bases align to TRBD1. Losses at the gene ends were 6 bases for V and 7 bases for J; bases not matched to a gene: 11. This CDR3 contains 15 residues. Germline CDR1 SGHRS, CDR2 YFSETQ. CDR3 in amino acids: CASMARTGLGGELFF. The CDR3 bases are TGCGCCAGCATGGCAAGGACAGGGCTCGGCGGGGAGCTGTTTTTT.

This clonotype was seen at least ten times. The chain uses TRBV4-3 and TRBJ2-7; 8 bases are a match to TRBD2. The CDR3 extends over 17 amino acids. Germline trimming cut 0 bases from V and 0 bases from J; bases unmatched to any gene: 7. Germline CDR1 and CDR2: LGHNA and YSLEER. DNA for the CDR3: TGCGCCAGCAGCCAAGATCGTAGCGGGATAAGCTCCTACGAGCAGTACTTC. Its translation: CASSQDRSGISSYEQYF.

The chain employs TRBV7-9 and TRBJ1-1, with a weak D call TRBD1 (5 bases). The CDR3 has 16 amino acids. Trimming removed 1 base from V and 0 bases from J, with 12 bases in between. Per germline, CDR1 SEHNR and CDR2 FQNEAQ (reference sequence). CDR3 coding DNA: TGTGCCAGCAGCTTAGGCGCAGGGTGGATGAACACTGAAGCTTTCTTT. Its protein product is CASSLGAGWMNTEAFF.

This clonotype occurred a few times. The V gene is TRBV7-9, the J gene TRBJ2-7; 13 nucleotides align to TRBD2. Per the germline V gene, CDR1 is SEHNR and CDR2 is FQNEAQ (reference sequence). The CDR3 length is 15 residues. The V segment lost 5 bases and the J segment 4 bases; nucleotides outside the gene matches: 5. The CDR3, as DNA: TGTGCCAGCAGCCACACTAGCGGGAGGGCGTACGAGCAGTACTTC. Its protein product is CASSHTSGRAYEQYF.